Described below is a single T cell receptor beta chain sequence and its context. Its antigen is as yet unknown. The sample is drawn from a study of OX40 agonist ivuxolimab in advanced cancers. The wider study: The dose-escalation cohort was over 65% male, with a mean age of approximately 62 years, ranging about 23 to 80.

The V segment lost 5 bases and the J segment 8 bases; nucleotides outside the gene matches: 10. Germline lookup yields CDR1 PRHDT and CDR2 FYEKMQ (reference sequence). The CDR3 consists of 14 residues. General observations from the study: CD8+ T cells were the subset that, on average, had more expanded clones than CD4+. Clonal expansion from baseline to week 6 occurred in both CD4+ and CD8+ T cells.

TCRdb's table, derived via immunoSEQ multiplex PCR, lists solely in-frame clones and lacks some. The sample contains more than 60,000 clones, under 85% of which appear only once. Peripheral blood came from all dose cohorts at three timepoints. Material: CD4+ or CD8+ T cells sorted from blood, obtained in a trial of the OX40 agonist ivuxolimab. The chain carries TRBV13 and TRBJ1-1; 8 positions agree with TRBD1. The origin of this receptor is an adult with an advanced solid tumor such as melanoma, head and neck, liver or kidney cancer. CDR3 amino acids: CASSVRQGRPEAFF. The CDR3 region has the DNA TGTGCCAGCAGCGTAAGACAGGGGAGGCCAGAAGCTTTCTTT.